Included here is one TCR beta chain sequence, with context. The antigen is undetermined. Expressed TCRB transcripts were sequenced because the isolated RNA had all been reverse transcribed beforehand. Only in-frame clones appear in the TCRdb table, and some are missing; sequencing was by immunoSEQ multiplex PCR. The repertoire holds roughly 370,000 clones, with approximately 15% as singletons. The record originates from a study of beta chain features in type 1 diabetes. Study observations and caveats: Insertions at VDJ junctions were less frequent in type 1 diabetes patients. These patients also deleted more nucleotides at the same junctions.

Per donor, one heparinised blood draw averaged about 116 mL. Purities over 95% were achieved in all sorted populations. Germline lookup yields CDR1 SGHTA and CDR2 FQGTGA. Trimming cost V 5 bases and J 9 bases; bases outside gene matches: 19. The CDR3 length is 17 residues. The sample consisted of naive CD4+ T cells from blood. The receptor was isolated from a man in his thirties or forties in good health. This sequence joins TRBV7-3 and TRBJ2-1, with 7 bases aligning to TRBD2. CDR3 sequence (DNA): TGTGCCAGCAGCCCCGGCTGGCGGGCGGGAGTCTCGGGTGAGCAGTTCTTC. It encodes CASSPGWRAGVSGEQFF.